The next 2 T cell receptor beta chains were all read from a single sample in a study of blood T cell repertoires in COVID-19. The method was immunoSEQ multiplex PCR; TCRdb's version includes in-frame clones alone and lacks a portion of them. The sample lists approximately 110,000 clones, 82% seen once, with about 16% in the top ten. The sequenced sample consisted of peripheral blood. Every receptor here comes from a woman aged 80 or over with acute or convalescent COVID-19.

The J gene is TRBJ2-1, the V gene TRBV18, with TRBD2 matching 14 bases. This CDR3 has 15 residues. V shed 6 bases, J shed 10 bases, and the junction held 8 bases outside the gene matches. Per the germline V gene, CDR1 is KGHSH and CDR2 is LQKENI. CDR3 sequence (DNA): TGTGCCAGCTCGGGCGGGACTAGCGGGAGTAGCGAGCAGTTCTTC. Translation gives CASSGGTSGSSEQFF.

J is TRBJ2-2 and V is TRBV3-1 (or the pseudogene TRBV3-2), with TRBD1 identical over 7 bases. The V gene end was trimmed by 4 bases and the J gene end by 4 bases; junction bases not matched to a gene: 6. The germline CDR1 and CDR2 sequences are LGHDT and YNNKEL (reference sequence). The CDR3 spans 15 residues. CDR3 sequence: CASSLRDSRTGELFF. CDR3 DNA: TGTGCCAGCAGCCTAAGGGACAGTCGCACCGGGGAGCTGTTTTTT.